Listed below are T cell receptor beta chains from one sample, sequenced in a study of blood T cell repertoires in COVID-19. Some clones are missing from TCRdb's copy, which holds only in-frame ones; the method was immunoSEQ multiplex PCR. The sample has some 200,000 clones; about 90% are singletons. Sequences were obtained from peripheral blood. These receptors were obtained from a man aged 25-45 years with acute or convalescent COVID-19. The CDR3 runs from the conserved cysteine through the conserved F or W. A D gene is named only where the DNA matches it firmly. Rows give clone size only sometimes, using once, few, many, or a class for an expanded clone.

-,TRBJ1-1,-,TRBV18,CASSPLNKMNTEAFF,TGTGCCAGCTCACCACTTAACAAAATGAACACTGAAGCTTTCTTT
once,TRBJ2-1,-,TRBV24-1,CATKPSGWSVNEQFF,TGTGCCACCAAACCGAGCGGTTGGTCGGTCAATGAGCAGTTCTTC
-,TRBJ1-5,TRBD1,TRBV2,CASNSHGQANNQPQHF,TGTGCCAGTAACTCGCATGGACAGGCAAACAATCAGCCCCAGCATTTT
-,TRBJ2-2,TRBD2,TRBV7-3,CASSVSGTNTGELFF,TGTGCCAGCAGCGTTAGCGGGACGAACACCGGGGAGCTGTTTTTT
-,TRBJ2-7,TRBD2,TRBV5-1,CASTRPGGEQYF,TGCGCCAGCACGAGACCGGGAGGAGAGCAGTACTTC
-,TRBJ1-2,-,TRBV4-1,CASSQESGRYGYTF,TGCGCCAGCAGCCAAGAATCAGGGAGGTATGGCTACACCTTC
-,TRBJ1-5,TRBD1,TRBV29-1,CSAKTGGSGQPQHF,TGCAGCGCAAAGACAGGGGGATCGGGTCAGCCCCAGCATTTT
-,TRBJ1-2,-,TRBV28,CASSLSSYSYGYTF,TGTGCCAGCAGTTTATCTAGTTACTCCTATGGCTACACCTTC
-,TRBJ2-5,TRBD2,TRBV10-3,CAIRGAGGGEETQYF,TGTGCCATCAGGGGAGCGGGGGGTGGAGAAGAGACCCAGTACTTC
-,TRBJ1-1,-,TRBV6-5,CATKDTLYAFF,TGTGCCACCAAGGACACCCTCTATGCTTTCTTT
-,TRBJ2-3,TRBD2,TRBV28,CASSLIAGGVQYF,TGTGCCAGCAGTCTAATAGCGGGGGGTGTGCAGTATTTT
-,TRBJ1-5,TRBD1,TRBV11-3,CASSLVVAQGGQPQHF,TGTGCCAGCAGCTTAGTTGTGGCCCAGGGGGGTCAGCCCCAGCATTTT
-,TRBJ1-1,-,TRBV30,CAWEGVFTEAFF,TGTGCCTGGGAAGGGGTTTTCACTGAAGCTTTCTTT
few,TRBJ2-2,TRBD1,TRBV11-2,CASSFSTGGQYRNTGELFF,TGTGCCAGCAGCTTTTCCACAGGGGGCCAGTATAGAAACACCGGGGAGCTGTTTTTT
-,TRBJ2-3,TRBD1,TRBV10-1,CASSSGQGVTDTQYF,TGCGCCAGCAGCTCGGGACAGGGGGTAACAGATACGCAGTATTTT
-,TRBJ2-7,-,TRBV9,CASSGSGWSYEQYF,TGTGCCAGCAGCGGTAGCGGATGGTCCTACGAGCAGTACTTC
-,TRBJ2-5,-,TRBV4-1,CASSQETVQETQYF,TGCGCCAGCAGCCAAGAGACAGTTCAAGAGACCCAGTACTTC
-,TRBJ1-5,TRBD1,TRBV27,CASSFAGGSGQPQHF,TGTGCCAGCAGTTTTGCAGGGGGAAGTGGTCAGCCCCAGCATTTT
-,TRBJ2-1,TRBD2,TRBV6-2/TRBV6-3,CASSYEGGIEQFF,TGTGCCAGCAGTTACGAGGGAGGGATTGAGCAGTTCTTC
-,TRBJ1-5,-,TRBV3-1/TRBV3-2,CASSQGPGGNQPQHF,TGTGCCAGCAGCCAAGGGCCCGGAGGCAATCAGCCCCAGCATTTT
-,TRBJ2-5,-,TRBV2,CASSGGVAAFQETQYF,TGTGCCAGCAGTGGGGGGGTAGCGGCATTCCAAGAGACCCAGTACTTC
-,TRBJ2-3,TRBD2,TRBV7-3,CASSLMRGRGVDTQYF,TGTGCCAGCAGCTTAATGCGCGGGAGGGGAGTAGATACGCAGTATTTT
-,TRBJ2-3,-,TRBV5-1,CASSQVTGASTDTQYF,TGCGCCAGCAGCCAGGTGACAGGCGCTAGCACAGATACGCAGTATTTT
once,TRBJ2-7,TRBD1,TRBV5-1,CASRQPGTGYEQYF,TGCGCCAGCAGACAACCCGGGACAGGCTACGAGCAGTACTTC
-,TRBJ2-7,-,TRBV3-1/TRBV3-2,CASSPTHLASSYEQYF,TGTGCCAGCAGCCCAACCCATCTAGCGAGCTCCTACGAGCAGTACTTC
-,TRBJ1-5,TRBD1,TRBV19,CASSKDRASNQPQHF,TGTGCCAGTAGTAAGGACAGGGCTAGCAATCAGCCCCAGCATTTT
-,TRBJ1-5,-,TRBV28,CASSFGRSSVSPQHF,TGTGCCAGCAGTTTTGGCAGGTCTAGCGTGTCACCCCAGCATTTT
few,TRBJ1-3,-,TRBV18,CASSPSGHSAVGNTIYF,TGTGCCAGCTCACCATCGGGACATTCAGCAGTCGGAAACACCATATATTTT
-,TRBJ1-6,-,TRBV5-1,CASSLEARQGYSPLHF,TGCGCCAGCAGCTTGGAGGCGCGGCAGGGTTATTCACCCCTCCACTTT
few,TRBJ2-5,-,TRBV5-1,CASSKERGPRHLQISIQETQYF,TGCGCCAGCAGTAAGGAAAGGGGTCCCCGCCACCTGCAGATATCTATTCAGGAGACCCAGTACTTC
-,TRBJ1-1,-,TRBV28,CASSLSGINTEAFF,TGTGCCAGCAGTTTGTCCGGGATTAACACTGAAGCTTTCTTT
-,TRBJ2-2,TRBD2,TRBV28,CASSILTDRLKLAGGPSGELFF,TGTGCCAGCAGCATACTAACCGACAGGCTTAAACTAGCGGGGGGGCCCTCCGGGGAGCTGTTTTTT
-,TRBJ1-4,TRBD1,TRBV28,CASSLDRVEKLFF,TGTGCCAGCAGTTTAGACAGGGTGGAAAAACTGTTTTTT
-,TRBJ2-7,TRBD2,TRBV2,CASSTGTSGTYEQYF,TGTGCCAGCAGTACCGGGACTAGCGGTACCTACGAGCAGTACTTC
-,TRBJ2-7,-,TRBV11-2,CASSIVTSDAYEQYF,TGTGCCAGCAGCATTGTCACATCTGATGCCTACGAGCAGTACTTC
-,TRBJ2-1,TRBD2,TRBV7-3,CASSPGGTAYNEQFF,TGTGCCAGCAGCCCCGGGGGGACCGCCTACAATGAGCAGTTCTTC
-,TRBJ1-3,TRBD1,TRBV18,CASSSTGTGNAYF,TGTGCCAGCTCATCTACCGGGACAGGGAACGCTTATTTT
-,TRBJ2-1,-,TRBV3-1/TRBV3-2,CASSQKRNEQFF,TGTGCCAGCAGCCAAAAACGGAATGAGCAGTTCTTC
-,TRBJ1-3,-,TRBV7-2,CASSSYAYSGNTIYF,TGTGCCAGCAGCTCGTACGCGTACTCTGGAAACACCATATATTTT
-,TRBJ1-4,-,TRBV30,CAWSSGGEKLFF,TGTGCCTGGAGTTCGGGAGGAGAAAAACTGTTTTTT
once,TRBJ2-1,-,TRBV28,CASSSRWGGSYNEQFF,TGTGCCAGCAGTTCGCGGTGGGGCGGCTCCTACAATGAGCAGTTCTTC
-,TRBJ1-2,-,TRBV2,CASSRQQRGYTF,TGTGCCAGCAGTCGACAGCAGCGTGGCTACACCTTC
-,TRBJ2-3,-,TRBV27,CASSRLVLTFTDTQYF,TGTGCCAGCAGCCGACTAGTCCTCACGTTCACAGATACGCAGTATTTT
-,TRBJ1-1,TRBD1,TRBV19,CASTEGAGWFTEAFF,TGTGCCAGTACGGAGGGGGCAGGTTGGTTCACTGAAGCTTTCTTT
-,TRBJ1-2,TRBD1,TRBV30,CAWTRTGTIYGYTF,TGTGCCTGGACCCGGACAGGGACGATCTATGGCTACACCTTC